This T cell receptor beta chain was sequenced for a study of blood T cell repertoires in COVID-19. Measured with immunoSEQ multiplex PCR; TCRdb has only the in-frame clones, and not every one. The top ten clones hold more than 9% of a sample with fewer than 250,000 clones, around 84% of them seen once. The V gene lost 3 bases and the J gene lost 1 base, with 3 bases spanning the gap. Looked up from germline, CDR1 is LNHDA and CDR2 is SQIVND (reference sequence). The CDR3 has 13 amino acids. The TCR comes from a man aged 50-59 years with COVID-19, enrolled during active disease. Material: peripheral blood. The V and J genes are TRBV19 and TRBJ2-2, with D unresolved. The CDR3 nucleotides are TGTGCCAGTAGTATCGGGAACACCGGGGAGCTGTTTTTT. Amino acids: CASSIGNTGELFF.